These 11 T cell receptor beta chains share one sample of origin, sequenced in a study of T cell responses to AZD1222 COVID-19 vaccine. Libraries were prepared by immunoSEQ multiplex PCR; TCRdb keeps only in-frame clonotypes and omits some of them. The data show 140,000 to 150,000 clones, about 91% seen once. This specimen consisted of peripheral blood, obtained on day 0 of AZD1222 vaccination. The source is an adult in good health.

The chain carries TRBV7-6 and TRBJ1-3; D remains ambiguous. The germline V gene has CDR1 SGHVS and CDR2 FNYEAQ. Between the trimmed V and J ends, which lost 4 bases and 0 bases, there was a span of 7 bases. CDR3 length: 14 amino acids. For the CDR3, the DNA is TGTGCCAGCAGCTCCCGAAGCTCTGGAAACACCATATATTTT. Residues: CASSSRSSGNTIYF.

The chain is built from TRBV14 and TRBJ2-5; D remains ambiguous. The CDR3 has 14 amino acids. The V end was cut by 1 base, the J end by 5 bases, with 11 bases between. In germline, CDR1 is SGHDN, CDR2 FVKESK. CDR3 in amino acids: CASSQVRVPETQYF. CDR3 coding DNA: TGTGCCAGCAGCCAAGTTAGGGTCCCTGAGACCCAGTACTTC.

The sample holds one count of this clone. The V call is TRBV7-9, the J call TRBJ2-2, with D perhaps TRBD1 (6 bases). Germline-derived CDR1 and CDR2 are SEHNR and FQNEAQ (reference sequence). CDR3 length: 19 amino acids. Trimming pared 2 bases from V and 1 base from J, leaving 20 bases between. CDR3 coding DNA: TGTGCCAGCAGCTTACGGCCCATTTCCGGGACAAGGAACACCGGGGAGCTGTTTTTT. Translating it yields CASSLRPISGTRNTGELFF.

The chain links TRBV4-1 to TRBJ1-1; D remains ambiguous. CDR1 is MGHRA, CDR2 YSYEKL, per germline. This CDR3 contains 15 residues. V gave up 1 base and J gave up 1 base, with 10 bases separating them. The DNA of the CDR3 is TGCGCCAGCAGCCAAGGGTCCACCACGAACACTGAAGCTTTCTTT. Amino acids: CASSQGSTTNTEAFF.

The chain recombines TRBV5-1 with TRBJ2-5, with a weak D call TRBD2 (6 bases). The CDR3 extends over 15 amino acids. Germline V gene lookup returns CDR1 SGHRS and CDR2 YFSETQ. With 4 bases removed from V and 5 bases from J, the gap between germline ends came to 18 bases. This CDR3 reads CASSPPLTGVETQYF. CDR3 coding DNA: TGCGCCAGCAGCCCCCCCCTTACGGGGGTGGAGACCCAGTACTTC.

This chain connects TRBV9 to TRBJ1-3; the D gene is possibly TRBD1 (6 bases). Germline V CDR1 and CDR2: SGDLS, YYNGEE. V gave up 4 bases and J gave up 9 bases, with 14 bases separating them. The CDR3 is 13 residues long. CDR3 nucleotides: TGTGCCAGCAGCCCCGGACAGTCGGGCACCATATATTTT. Its translation is CASSPGQSGTIYF.

The chain couples TRBV27 to TRBJ1-1; D is uncertain. This CDR3 region has 14 residues. Trimming removed 5 bases at V and 0 bases at J, with 10 bases between. Germline assignment: CDR1 MNHEY and CDR2 SMNVEV (reference sequence). The CDR3, as DNA: TGTGCCAGCAGTGAGTCGCGGATGAACACTGAAGCTTTCTTT. It specifies CASSESRMNTEAFF.

This chain connects TRBV30 to TRBJ1-2; TRBD1 matches at 11 bases. The CDR3 covers 14 residues. Germline assignment: CDR1 GTSNPN and CDR2 SVGIG (reference sequence). Losses at the gene ends were 3 bases for V and 7 bases for J; bases not matched to a gene: 7. For the CDR3, the DNA is TGTGCCTGGAGCCGGGACAGGGGGGGTCGTGGCTACACCTTC. Translated: CAWSRDRGGRGYTF.

The CDR3 DNA reads TGTGCCAGCAGCACCCGGGGGACAGGGAGCTCTGGAAACACCATATATTTT. It is translated as CASSTRGTGSSGNTIYF. The chain recombines TRBV7-9 with TRBJ1-3; the match to TRBD1 covers 9 bases. Trimming removed 5 bases from V and 0 bases from J; junction bases left unmatched: 8. The CDR3 spans 17 residues. Germline values: CDR1 SEHNR, CDR2 FQNEAQ (reference sequence).

V is TRBV30 and J is TRBJ1-1; D gene ambiguous. With 3 bases removed from V and 7 bases from J, the gap between germline ends came to 12 bases. Germline V gives CDR1 GTSNPN, CDR2 SVGIG (reference sequence). CDR3 length equals 12 residues. The CDR3 is CAWRRSKIEAFF. DNA for the CDR3: TGTGCCTGGAGACGGTCGAAGATTGAAGCTTTCTTT.

The chain links TRBV5-1 to TRBJ2-7; D possibly corresponds to TRBD1 (5 bases). The V gene lost 0 bases and the J gene lost 2 bases, with 15 bases spanning the gap. Germline V gene lookup returns CDR1 SGHRS and CDR2 YFSETQ. This CDR3 region has 16 residues. CDR3 sequence: CASSLEVSGHPYEQYF. The CDR3 DNA follows: TGCGCCAGCAGCTTGGAGGTTTCCGGACACCCCTACGAGCAGTACTTC. Complete variable domain (other parts from reference TRBV5-1 and TRBJ2-7): KAGVTQTPRYLIKTRGQQVTLSCSPISGHRSVSWYQQTPGQGLQFLFEYFSETQRNKGNFPGRFSGRQFSNSRSEMNVSTLELGDSALYLCASSLEVSGHPYEQYFGPGTRLTVT.